This T cell receptor beta chain is drawn from a study of radiation and T cells in renal cell carcinoma. Whole-study results and caveats: Top tumor clonotypes rose in blood 2 weeks post-radiation, then contracted.

Noted time point: blood 2 weeks post-SBRT. Treatment indicated: 15 Gy SBRT to primary tumor, nephrectomy 4 weeks later. The V gene's germline CDR1 is LNHDA and CDR2 SQIVND (reference sequence). The CDR3 length is 14 residues. Trimming pared 3 bases from V and 0 bases from J, leaving 5 bases between. TCRdb's table, derived via immunoSEQ multiplex PCR, lists solely in-frame clones and lacks some. The data contain roughly 75,000 clones, about 80% of them singletons. A remark on this clone: Antigen: not known.

Sequencing used blood, obtained from a patient whose treatment included radiotherapy and nephrectomy. The genes are TRBV19 and TRBJ2-2; the D is unclear. The clonotype was recovered from a man in his sixties with renal cell carcinoma. The CDR3 region is CASSIYANTGELFF. CDR3 nucleotide sequence: TGTGCCAGTAGTATCTACGCGAACACCGGGGAGCTGTTTTTT.